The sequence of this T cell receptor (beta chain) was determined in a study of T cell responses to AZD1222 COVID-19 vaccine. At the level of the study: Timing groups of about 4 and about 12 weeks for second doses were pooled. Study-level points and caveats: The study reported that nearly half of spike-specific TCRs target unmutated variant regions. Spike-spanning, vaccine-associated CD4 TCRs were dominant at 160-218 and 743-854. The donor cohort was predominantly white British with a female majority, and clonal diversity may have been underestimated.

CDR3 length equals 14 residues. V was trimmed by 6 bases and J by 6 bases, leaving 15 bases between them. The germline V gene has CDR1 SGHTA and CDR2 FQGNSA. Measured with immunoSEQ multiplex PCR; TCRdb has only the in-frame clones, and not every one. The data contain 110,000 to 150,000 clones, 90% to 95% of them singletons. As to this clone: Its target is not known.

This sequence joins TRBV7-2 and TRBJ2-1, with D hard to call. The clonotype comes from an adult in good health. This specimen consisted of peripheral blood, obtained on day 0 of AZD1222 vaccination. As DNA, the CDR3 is TGTGCCAGCAGTGAACGTTGGGTCTCCAATGAGCAGTTCTTC. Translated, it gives CASSERWVSNEQFF.